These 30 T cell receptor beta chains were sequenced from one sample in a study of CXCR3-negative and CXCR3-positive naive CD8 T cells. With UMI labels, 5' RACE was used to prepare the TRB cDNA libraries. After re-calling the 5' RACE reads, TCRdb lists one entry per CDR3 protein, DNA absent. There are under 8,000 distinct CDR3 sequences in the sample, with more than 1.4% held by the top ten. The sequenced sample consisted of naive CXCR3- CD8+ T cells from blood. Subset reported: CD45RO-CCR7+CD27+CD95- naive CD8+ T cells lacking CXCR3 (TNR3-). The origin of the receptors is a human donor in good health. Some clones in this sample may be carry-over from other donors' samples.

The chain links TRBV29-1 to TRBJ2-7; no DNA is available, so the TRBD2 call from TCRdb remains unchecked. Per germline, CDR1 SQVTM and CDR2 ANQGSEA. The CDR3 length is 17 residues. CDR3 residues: CSVAGGRADRGSYEQYF.

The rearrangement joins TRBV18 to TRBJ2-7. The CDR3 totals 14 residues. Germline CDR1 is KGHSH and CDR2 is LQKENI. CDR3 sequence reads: CASSQPGPHYEQYF.

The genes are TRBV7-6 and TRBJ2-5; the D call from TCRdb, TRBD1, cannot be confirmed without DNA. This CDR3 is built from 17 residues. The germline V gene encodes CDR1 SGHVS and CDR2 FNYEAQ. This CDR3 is CASSLGNFQGLRETQYF.

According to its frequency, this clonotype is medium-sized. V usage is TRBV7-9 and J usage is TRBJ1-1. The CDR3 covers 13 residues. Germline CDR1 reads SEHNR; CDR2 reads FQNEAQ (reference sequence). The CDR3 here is CASSPILNTEAFF.

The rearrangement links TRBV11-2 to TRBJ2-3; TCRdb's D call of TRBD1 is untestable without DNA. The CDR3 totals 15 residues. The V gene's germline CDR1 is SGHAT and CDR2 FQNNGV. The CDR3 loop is CASSSSRAGTDTQYF.

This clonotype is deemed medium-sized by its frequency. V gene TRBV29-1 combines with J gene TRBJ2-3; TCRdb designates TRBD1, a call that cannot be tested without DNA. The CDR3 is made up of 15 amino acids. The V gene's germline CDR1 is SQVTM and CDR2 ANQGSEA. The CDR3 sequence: CSVALGDTSTDTQYF.

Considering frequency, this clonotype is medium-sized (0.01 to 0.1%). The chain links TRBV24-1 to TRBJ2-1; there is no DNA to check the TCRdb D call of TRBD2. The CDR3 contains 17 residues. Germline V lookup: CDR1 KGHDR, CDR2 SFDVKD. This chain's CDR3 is CATSFEGRSSSYNEQFF.

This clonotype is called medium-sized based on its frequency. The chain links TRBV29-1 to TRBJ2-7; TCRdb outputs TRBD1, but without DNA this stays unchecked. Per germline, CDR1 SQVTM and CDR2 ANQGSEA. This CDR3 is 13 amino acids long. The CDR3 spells CSVVGGQDYEQYF.

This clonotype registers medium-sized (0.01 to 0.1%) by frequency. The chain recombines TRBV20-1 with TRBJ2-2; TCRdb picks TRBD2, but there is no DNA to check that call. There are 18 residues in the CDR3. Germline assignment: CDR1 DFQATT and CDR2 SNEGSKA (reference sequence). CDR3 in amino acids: CSAPPSGGTLWNTGELFF.

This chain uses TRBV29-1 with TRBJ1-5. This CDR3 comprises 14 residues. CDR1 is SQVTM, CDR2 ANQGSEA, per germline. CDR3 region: CSVGGPGTSQPQHF.

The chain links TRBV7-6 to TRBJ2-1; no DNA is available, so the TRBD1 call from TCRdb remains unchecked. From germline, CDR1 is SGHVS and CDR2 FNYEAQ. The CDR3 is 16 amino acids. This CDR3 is CASSIPTGQGLNEQFF.

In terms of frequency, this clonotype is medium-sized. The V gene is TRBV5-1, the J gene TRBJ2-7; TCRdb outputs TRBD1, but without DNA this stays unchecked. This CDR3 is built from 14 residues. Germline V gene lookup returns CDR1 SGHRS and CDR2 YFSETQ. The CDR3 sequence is CASSSGTGIDEQYF.

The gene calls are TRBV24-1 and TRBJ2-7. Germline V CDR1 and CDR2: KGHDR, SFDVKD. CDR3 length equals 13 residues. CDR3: CATSGSSSYEQYF.

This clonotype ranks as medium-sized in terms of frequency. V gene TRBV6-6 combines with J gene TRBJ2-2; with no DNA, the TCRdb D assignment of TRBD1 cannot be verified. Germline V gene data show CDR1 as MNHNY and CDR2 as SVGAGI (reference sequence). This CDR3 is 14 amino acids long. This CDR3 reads CAAHAGQQTGELFF.

The CDR3 reads CASSPRGIGEQYF. The chain employs TRBV28 and TRBJ2-7; no DNA is available, so the TRBD2 call from TCRdb remains unchecked. The CDR3 runs to 13 residues. Germline V gives CDR1 MDHEN, CDR2 SYDVKM.

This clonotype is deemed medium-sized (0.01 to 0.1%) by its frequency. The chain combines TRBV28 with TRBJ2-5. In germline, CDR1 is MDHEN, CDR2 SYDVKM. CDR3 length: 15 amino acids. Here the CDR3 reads CASSLIDLNGETQYF.

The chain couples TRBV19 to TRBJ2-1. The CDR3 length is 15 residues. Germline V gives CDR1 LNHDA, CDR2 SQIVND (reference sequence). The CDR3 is CACSIWWPDHNEQFF.

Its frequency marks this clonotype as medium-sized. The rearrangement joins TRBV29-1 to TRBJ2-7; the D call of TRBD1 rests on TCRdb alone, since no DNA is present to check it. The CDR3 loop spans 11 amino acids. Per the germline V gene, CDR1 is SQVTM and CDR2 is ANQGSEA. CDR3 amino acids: CSAGDSYEQYF.

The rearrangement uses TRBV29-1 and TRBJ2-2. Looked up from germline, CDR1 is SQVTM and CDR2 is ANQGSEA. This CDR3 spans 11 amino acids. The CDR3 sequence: CSVWVAGELFF.

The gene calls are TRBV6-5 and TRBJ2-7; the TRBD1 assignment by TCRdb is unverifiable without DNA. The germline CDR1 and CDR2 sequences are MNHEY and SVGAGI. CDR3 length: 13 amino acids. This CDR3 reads CASGAGNSYEQYF.

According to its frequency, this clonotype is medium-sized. CDR3 protein: CASSEEGGREQFF. The V and J genes are TRBV25-1 and TRBJ2-1. CDR3 length equals 13 residues. Germline assignment: CDR1 MGHDK and CDR2 SYGVNS.

Here the CDR3 reads CASSLEGAYEQYF. This sequence joins TRBV7-6 and TRBJ2-7; TCRdb calls TRBD1, which cannot be checked without DNA. Looked up from germline, CDR1 is SGHVS and CDR2 is FNYEAQ. CDR3 size: 13 residues.

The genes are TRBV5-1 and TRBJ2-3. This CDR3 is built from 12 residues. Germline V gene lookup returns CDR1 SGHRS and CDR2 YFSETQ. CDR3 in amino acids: CASSLDADTQYF.

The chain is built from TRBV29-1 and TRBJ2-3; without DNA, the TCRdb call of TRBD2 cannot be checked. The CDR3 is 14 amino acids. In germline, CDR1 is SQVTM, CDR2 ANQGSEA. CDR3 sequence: CSVRGLAGEITQYF.

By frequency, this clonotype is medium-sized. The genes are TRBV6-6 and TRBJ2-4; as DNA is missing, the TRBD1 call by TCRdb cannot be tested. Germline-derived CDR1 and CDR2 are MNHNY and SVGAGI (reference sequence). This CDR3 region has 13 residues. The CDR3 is CASSLNRDRTKYF.

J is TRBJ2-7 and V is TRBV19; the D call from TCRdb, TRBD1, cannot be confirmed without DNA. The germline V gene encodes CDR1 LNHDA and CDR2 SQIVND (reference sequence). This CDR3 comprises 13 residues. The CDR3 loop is CASSPGQTYEQYF.

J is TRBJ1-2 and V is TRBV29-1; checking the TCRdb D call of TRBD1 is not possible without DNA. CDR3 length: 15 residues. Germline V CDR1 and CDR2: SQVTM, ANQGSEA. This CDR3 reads CSVDPGQGANYGYTF.

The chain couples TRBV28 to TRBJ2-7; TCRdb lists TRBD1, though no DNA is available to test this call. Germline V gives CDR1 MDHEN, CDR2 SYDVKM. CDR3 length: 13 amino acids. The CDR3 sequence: CASRGTDSYEQYF.

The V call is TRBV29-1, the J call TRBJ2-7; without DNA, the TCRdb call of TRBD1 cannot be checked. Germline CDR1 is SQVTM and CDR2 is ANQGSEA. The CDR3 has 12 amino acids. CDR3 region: CSVGGQLVEQYF.

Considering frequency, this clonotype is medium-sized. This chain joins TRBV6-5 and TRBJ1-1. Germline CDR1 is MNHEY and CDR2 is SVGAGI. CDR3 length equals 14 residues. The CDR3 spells CASSLIGIYTEAFF.